The entry below gives a single T cell receptor (beta chain) sequence along with its context. Its matching antigen is unknown. This sample was included in a study of cytomegalovirus exposure and HLA in healthy donors. Across the study: Within an early data release were about 85 million unique TCRs drawn from HLA-typed donors.

The primer mix had 60 Vbeta and 13 Jbeta primers. The data were produced by immunoSEQ multiplex PCR, yet TCRdb's version contains in-frame clones alone and is incomplete. The table records under 150,000 clones, just under 85% of them present only once. General study points: Among the sequence variants, a highly shared cluster was likely an artifact of sequencing. Later analysis suggested most CMV-associated TCR beta chains were HLA-restricted.

Material: PBMCs. The TCR originated in a man aged 25 to 40 in good health and CMV-seropositive.

Here the CDR3 reads CAWSRPGLAAHEQFF. The CDR3 DNA sequence: TGTGCCTGGAGTCGACCGGGACTAGCAGCCCATGAGCAGTTCTTC. This rearrangement joins TRBV30 to TRBJ2-1, with 9 bases fitting TRBD2. The J segment lost 8 bases and the V segment lost 2 bases, leaving 10 bases of the junction unmatched. Per the germline V gene, CDR1 is GTSNPN and CDR2 is SVGIG (reference sequence). The length of the CDR3 is 15 residues.